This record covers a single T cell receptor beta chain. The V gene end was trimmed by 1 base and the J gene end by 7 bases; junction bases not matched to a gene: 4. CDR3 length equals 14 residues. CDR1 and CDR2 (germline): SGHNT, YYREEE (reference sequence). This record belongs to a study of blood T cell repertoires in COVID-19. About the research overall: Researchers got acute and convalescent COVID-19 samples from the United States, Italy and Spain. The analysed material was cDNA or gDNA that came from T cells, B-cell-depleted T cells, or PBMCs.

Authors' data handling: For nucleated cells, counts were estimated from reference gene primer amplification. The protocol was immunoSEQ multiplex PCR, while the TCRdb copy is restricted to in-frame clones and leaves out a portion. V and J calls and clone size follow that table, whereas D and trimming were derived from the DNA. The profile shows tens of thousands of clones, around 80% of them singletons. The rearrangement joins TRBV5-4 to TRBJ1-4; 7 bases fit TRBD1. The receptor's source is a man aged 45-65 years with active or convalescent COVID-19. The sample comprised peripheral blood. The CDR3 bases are TGTGCCAGCAGCTTGACAGGGGCGGGTGAAAAACTGTTTTTT. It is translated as CASSLTGAGEKLFF.